This T cell receptor beta chain was identified during a study of blood T cell repertoires in COVID-19 (dated by TCRdb to the early 2020s). With respect to the entire study: Samples covering the acute and convalescent phases of COVID-19 were provided by collaborators in the United States, Italy and Spain. The sample metadata nearly always contained a de-identified subject ID, COVID-19 status, age in years and sex. The material from the prospective study consisted of cDNA or gDNA derived from T cells, B-cell-depleted T cells, or PBMCs. Where available, HLA class I and class II types were obtained from metadata supplied by the sample provider rather than from assay-based typing. Subjects who had been exposed to COVID-19, were actively infected with it, or had recovered from it provided the deeply sampled blood TCRbeta repertoires that made up the dataset. The repertoires were made available in a free public database intended to serve as a resource for research on the immune response to SARS-CoV-2. The samples were drawn from the first 160 participants of the ongoing ImmuneRACE study and from roughly 1,300 subjects provided by 6 global collaborators.

Results the study describes overall, beyond this receptor: The quantity of clinical and demographic metadata differed by source and by participant and was supplied without curation.

In the prospective study, participants were about 18 to 90 years old, resided in about 25 geographic areas of the United States, and were enrolled through a virtual design. To assign participants to cohorts, the prospective study relied on clinical history that participants themselves reported in a screening survey and a study questionnaire. Recovered participants in ImmuneRACE Cohort 3 were defined as having two consecutive negative NP/OP PCR tests, clearance from a healthcare professional, or resolution of symptoms. Mobile phlebotomists in the prospective study collected whole blood, serum and a nasopharyngeal or oropharyngeal swab from every participant. Participants in the prospective study had the option to provide additional blood draws and questionnaires over a roughly 2-month period. Before DNA extraction, blood samples from the prospective study were shipped at room temperature or frozen.

The CDR3 goes from the cysteine to the phenylalanine over 16 residues. Left in the record is the CDR3 DNA by itself, 48 bases read in frame from the first base. V loses 3 bases, J loses 7 bases, and the germline ends lie 19 bases apart. For CDR1 and CDR2, the germline V gene lists SGHTA and FQGNSA. As to this clone: What this receptor recognizes is not known. There are no base qualities to consult, and no much larger clone falls within one base.

TCRbeta CDR3 regions were amplified from genomic DNA using the immunoSEQ Assay, a bias-controlled multiplex PCR. The authors processed their data as follows. Within the assay, amplification of reference gene primers was used to estimate how many nucleated cells each sample contained. To quantify the absolute abundance of each unique TCRbeta CDR3 rearrangement, sequence reads were collapsed and filtered. For each sample, productive Simpson clonality was calculated by taking the square root of Simpson's diversity index across productive rearrangements. The clones in this table, taken by TCRdb from immuneACCESS, are in-frame only. Not every clone is retained; where verified, under half of the shortfall comes from an unresolved V gene, and the cause of the rest is unknown. That table furnishes V, J and clone size, whereas the DNA furnished D and trimming. Present in this sample are 95,000 to 150,000 clones, over 80% of which were seen just once. The biggest ten clones account for roughly 3.5% of the sample.

The clonotype originates from a woman between 25 and 40 years old who had recovered from COVID-19. The source material was PBMCs or T cells enriched from blood (not recorded which). The sequence is built from TRBV7-2 and TRBJ1-5, with TRBD1 perhaps the D gene, on 5 matching bases. The CDR3 here reads CASSFVPRGGVQPQHF. The DNA is TGTGCCAGCAGCTTTGTTCCGCGGGGGGGGGTCCAGCCCCAGCATTTT.